The clone carrying this TCR beta chain was counted many times. The CDR3 totals 15 residues. Trimming cost V 6 bases and J 6 bases, with 15 bases left between them. The data were obtained in a study of Graves' ophthalmopathy and Graves' hyperthyroidism. TCR beta CDR3 regions were amplified from RNA transcripts. After a first-round RT-PCR with HTBI primers, a second-round multiplex PCR was run. TCRdb reprocessed the multiplex PCR reads with MiXCR, giving one entry per CDR3 protein. This table has roughly 300,000 distinct CDR3 sequences, 15% to 20% appearing once. This rearrangement joins TRBV12-3 or TRBV12-4 to TRBJ1-6; D unresolved. The sample comprised peripheral blood. The receptor's source is an adult man with Graves' ophthalmopathy. CDR3 sequence (DNA): TGTGCCAGCAGGGGCCTTACGGGAGGTAATTCACCCCTCCACTTT. Translated, it gives CASRGLTGGNSPLHF.